This T cell receptor beta chain was profiled in a study of blood T cell repertoires in COVID-19. The V gene end was trimmed by 5 bases and the J gene end by 9 bases; junction bases not matched to a gene: 8. Germline V gene data show CDR1 as MRHNA and CDR2 as SNTAGT. There are 13 residues in the CDR3. Sequencing used immunoSEQ multiplex PCR; TCRdb keeps in-frame clones, though not all of them. The sample yields some 140,000 clones, about 86% seen once. The sequence came from a man between 40 and 49 years old with acute COVID-19. The source material was PBMCs or T cells enriched from blood (not recorded which). V is TRBV6-4 and J is TRBJ1-1; 8 bases map to TRBD1. The CDR3 sequence: CASSPETGEKAFF. CDR3 in DNA: TGTGCCAGCAGTCCTGAGACAGGGGAGAAAGCTTTCTTT.